This T cell receptor (beta chain) was recorded in a study of blood T cell repertoires in COVID-19. Using immunoSEQ multiplex PCR, the repertoire was profiled, and TCRdb retains in-frame clones only, with some absent. The sample lists over 200,000 clones, about 90% occurring once. V shed 4 bases and J shed 2 bases, with 14 bases lying between them. Germline V gives CDR1 SNHLY, CDR2 FYNNEI. This CDR3 has 15 residues. This TCR came from a man aged 35 to 55 with active or convalescent COVID-19. The sample was peripheral blood. The chain recombines TRBV2 with TRBJ1-1; D remains ambiguous. CDR3 sequence: CASSVEAGGNTEAFF. The CDR3 nucleotides read TGTGCCAGCAGTGTTGAAGCAGGAGGCAACACTGAAGCTTTCTTT.